This is a list of T cell receptor beta chains from one sample in a study of identical twins' blood T cells. TCRdb re-derived calls from the 5' RACE reads in MiXCR, one entry per CDR3 protein. The sample has a few hundred thousand distinct CDR3 sequences, 28% seen once; the top ten hold about 6%. The sequenced material came from PBMCs. These receptors came from a woman between 18 and 50 years old in good health. Both conserved end residues are part of each CDR3. The D gene is left open where the match is weak. Not every row has a clone size; where given, it reads once, few, many or a size class.

J | V | size | D | DNA | CDR3
TRBJ1-4 | TRBV6-5 | many | TRBD1 | TGTGCCAGCAGTTACTCGACAGGGACCGGGAAGGAAAAACTGTTTTTT | CASSYSTGTGKEKLFF
TRBJ1-2 | TRBV29-1 | few | NA | TGCAGCGTACAGGTCGGGGATGAGTCTGGCTACACCTTC | CSVQVGDESGYTF
TRBJ1-5 | TRBV29-1 | many | TRBD1 | TGCAGCGTGGTCGGACAGGGCGGTCAGCCCCAGCATTTT | CSVVGQGGQPQHF
TRBJ2-1 | TRBV7-6 | few | NA | TGTGCCAGCAGCCCGGGACACTACAATGAGCAGTTCTTC | CASSPGHYNEQFF
TRBJ1-1 | TRBV28 | NA | NA | TGTGCCAGCAGTTTACAAGGGGTTGTGACTGAAGCTTTCTTT | CASSLQGVVTEAFF
TRBJ1-4 | TRBV7-9 | NA | NA | TGTGCCAGCAGCTTGGGGGCAGCTAATGAAAAACTGTTTTTT | CASSLGAANEKLFF
TRBJ2-2 | TRBV13 | NA | NA | TGTGCCAGCACCGGGGAGCTGTTTTTT | CASTGELFF
TRBJ1-1 | TRBV28 | few | NA | TGTGCCAGCAGAGTGTTAGGGAGAACGGACACTGAAGCTTTCTTT | CASRVLGRTDTEAFF
TRBJ2-1 | TRBV11-3 | few | NA | TGTGCCAGCAGCGGCCGGGACCACAATGAGCAGTTCTTC | CASSGRDHNEQFF
TRBJ1-5 | TRBV6-6 | NA | TRBD1 | TGTGCCAGCAGGACAGGGGGCCGAGATCAGCCCCAGCATTTT | CASRTGGRDQPQHF
TRBJ1-1 | TRBV29-1 | once | NA | TGCAGCGTTGTCGGCGGGGGGATCCCTGAAGCTTTCTTT | CSVVGGGIPEAFF
TRBJ2-4 | TRBV19 | many | TRBD1 | TGTGCCAGTAGTACGGGACAGGCCTTAGCCAAAAACATTCAGTACTTC | CASSTGQALAKNIQYF
TRBJ2-3 | TRBV9 | NA | NA | TGTGCCAACAGCTTGGGAGATACGCAGTATTTT | CANSLGDTQYF
TRBJ1-5 | TRBV6-2/TRBV6-3 | NA | NA | TGTGCCAGCAGTACCTATTCTCAGGGGTGGAAGGATCAGCCCCAGCATTTT | CASSTYSQGWKDQPQHF
TRBJ2-2 | TRBV6-6 | few | TRBD2 | TGTGCCAGCAGTCGCGGGAGGGCCAACACCGGGGAGCTGTTTTTT | CASSRGRANTGELFF
TRBJ1-2 | TRBV12-3/TRBV12-4 | many | NA | TGTGCCAGCAGTTTAGAGGGCCCCTATGGCTACACCTTC | CASSLEGPYGYTF
TRBJ1-1 | TRBV2 | NA | NA | TGTGCCAGCTGCGGAGGGAGAACTGAAGCTTTCTTT | CASCGGRTEAFF
TRBJ1-1 | TRBV2 | few | NA | TGTGCCAGCAGACAGGAGCACATGAACACTGAAGCTTTCTTT | CASRQEHMNTEAFF
TRBJ1-3 | TRBV29-1 | few | NA | TGCAGCGCAACTTTGTCCGGGGCTAGAAACACCATATATTTT | CSATLSGARNTIYF
TRBJ2-5 | TRBV20-1 | many | TRBD2 | TGCAGTGCTAGTTACGGACTAGCGGGAGATGAAAAGACCCAGTACTTC | CSASYGLAGDEKTQYF
TRBJ2-5 | TRBV6-1 | NA | NA | TGTGCCACCAACGAGGGGCCGTCCAACTTC | CATNEGPSNF
TRBJ2-3 | TRBV19 | NA | NA | TGTGCCAGTAGTATTAGACAGGGCACAGATACGCAGTATTTT | CASSIRQGTDTQYF
TRBJ1-1 | TRBV5-1 | NA | NA | TGCGCCAGCAGCTTGGCAGGGACACCCTCGTTGAACACTGAAGCTTTCTTT | CASSLAGTPSLNTEAFF
TRBJ1-6 | TRBV28 | few | NA | TGTGCCAGCACCCTCCCGGGAGGGGGCTCCTATAATTCACCCCTCCACTTT | CASTLPGGGSYNSPLHF
TRBJ2-1 | TRBV20-1 | NA | NA | TGCAGTGCTAGAGATTTCAGGGAAAGGTACAATGAGCAGTTCTTC | CSARDFRERYNEQFF
TRBJ1-2 | TRBV5-1 | few | NA | TGCGCCAGCAGTTACGACAGGTACGGCCACACCTTC | CASSYDRYGHTF
TRBJ2-1 | TRBV5-1 | many | NA | TGCGCCAGCACGATATCTTTAGGTGGTGAGCAGTTCTTC | CASTISLGGEQFF
TRBJ2-1 | TRBV7-9 | NA | TRBD2 | TGTGCCAGCAGCGACGGGACTAGCGCTCTCAATGAGCAGTTCTTC | CASSDGTSALNEQFF
TRBJ2-3 | TRBV20-1 | NA | NA | TGCAGTGCTAGCCTAGAACAGACAGATACGAAGTATTTT | CSASLEQTDTKYF
TRBJ2-1 | TRBV5-1 | many | NA | TGCGCCAGCAGCTTGGTAAATAGCAATGAGCAGTTCTTC | CASSLVNSNEQFF
TRBJ2-2 | TRBV19 | once | NA | TGTGCCAGTAGTATAGTTTCAGCAGCCGGGGAGCTGTTTTTT | CASSIVSAAGELFF
TRBJ2-2 | TRBV11-2 | few | TRBD1 | TGTGCCAGCACCTCCGGGACAGGGGCAACCGGGGAGCTGTTTTTT | CASTSGTGATGELFF
TRBJ1-1 | TRBV20-1 | NA | NA | TGCAGTGCTAGACAGCAGGGGAACACTGAAGCTTTCTTT | CSARQQGNTEAFF
TRBJ1-2 | TRBV29-1 | few | NA | TGCAGCGTTGGGTGGACCCAGGGTGGCTACACCTTC | CSVGWTQGGYTF
TRBJ1-2 | TRBV20-1 | few | NA | TGCAGTGCTAGGATCGGTCCTGGCTACACCTTC | CSARIGPGYTF
TRBJ2-2 | TRBV19 | NA | NA | TGTGCCATTCCGGAGCTGGACACCGGGGAGCTGTTTTTT | CAIPELDTGELFF
TRBJ1-2 | TRBV5-1 | NA | NA | TGCGCCAGCAGCTCCTCAAATGGGGGCTACACCTTC | CASSSSNGGYTF
TRBJ2-2 | TRBV19 | NA | NA | TGTGCCAGTAGTATAGGAGTCCGCGGTAGCGGGGAGCTGTTTTTT | CASSIGVRGSGELFF
TRBJ2-7 | TRBV6-1 | NA | NA | TGTGCCAGCAGTGAATCGCACAGCTACGAGCAGTACTTC | CASSESHSYEQYF
TRBJ1-2 | TRBV18 | NA | NA | TGTGCCAGCTCGAAACCGAACTATGGCTACACCTTC | CASSKPNYGYTF
TRBJ1-3 | TRBV20-1 | few | NA | TGCAGTGCTAGTCCATCAGGCCTCTCTGGAAACACCATATATTTT | CSASPSGLSGNTIYF
TRBJ2-1 | TRBV13 | NA | NA | TGTGTCAGCAGCCAAACAGGGAGCTCCTACAATGAGCAGTTCTTC | CVSSQTGSSYNEQFF
TRBJ1-1 | TRBV3-1 | many | NA | TGTGCCAGCAGCCCAGCTCAGATGTCCCAGAGGACTGAAGCTTTCTTT | CASSPAQMSQRTEAFF
TRBJ2-3 | TRBV5-1 | NA | NA | TGCGCCAGCAGCTCACTCAACACAGATACGCAGTATTTT | CASSSLNTDTQYF
TRBJ1-2 | TRBV6-8 | NA | NA | TGTGCCAGCAGTCTCCATACGAGGGGCTACACCTTC | CASSLHTRGYTF
TRBJ2-2 | TRBV5-4 | many | NA | TGTGCCAGCAGTTCGACTGGGGCCGGGGAGCTGTTTTTT | CASSSTGAGELFF
TRBJ1-2 | TRBV19 | NA | TRBD1 | TGTGCCAGTGGGGACAGTATAGTTGGCTACACCTTC | CASGDSIVGYTF
TRBJ1-6 | TRBV7-2 | NA | NA | TGTGCCAGCAGCTTTCGGTCGGGGGCCCACAATTCACCCCTCCACTTT | CASSFRSGAHNSPLHF